The sequence of this T cell receptor beta chain was determined in a study of blood T cells in healthy people across ages. Study outcomes and limitations: Diversity estimated from one million T cells was considered an underestimate. Conclusively comparing naive with antigen-experienced cells was impossible with unsorted PBMCs.

Comments on this clonotype: Its antigen is not identified. As the CDR3 is not closed by the conserved phenylalanine or tryptophan, this likely results from a read error.

Together with a sample-barcoded 5' primer, a J-beta primer mix was included in a second PCR lasting about 6 to 12 cycles. Using its own MiXCR run on the 5' RACE reads, TCRdb lists one record per CDR3 protein. The sample includes 1.6 million or so distinct CDR3 sequences, roughly a third of them seen just once. V gave up 2 bases and J gave up 4 bases, with 13 bases separating them. The CDR3 is 15 amino acids. Germline CDR1 is SGHDT and CDR2 is YYEEEE. V usage is TRBV5-6 and J usage is TRBJ2-1; D is tentatively TRBD1 or TRBD2 (6 bases each). Material for sequencing was blood. The clonotype originates from a woman younger than 45 in good health. CDR3 nucleotide sequence: TGTGCCAGCAGCTTCGGGGGCGGGTCATACAATGAGCAGTTCCTC. It encodes CASSFGGGSYNEQFL.